Listed below are T cell receptor beta chains from one sample, sequenced in a study of blood T cell repertoires in COVID-19. Using immunoSEQ multiplex PCR, the repertoire was profiled, and TCRdb retains in-frame clones only, with some absent. The table includes roughly 200,000 clones, about 84% detected once. The specimen sequenced was peripheral blood. The receptor source for this set is an elderly woman with COVID-19, enrolled during active disease. Both conserved end residues are part of each CDR3. D genes are given only for firm matches. Clone sizes are given selectively: once, few, many, or a class where the clone is expanded.

CDR3: CASSYVEEGYTF
DNA: TGTGCCAGCAGTTATGTGGAGGAGGGCTACACCTTC
J: TRBJ1-2
D: NA
V: TRBV12-3/TRBV12-4
size: NA

CDR3: CAISDSGPQQFF
DNA: TGTGCCATCAGTGACTCAGGTCCTCAGCAGTTCTTC
J: TRBJ2-1
D: NA
V: TRBV10-3
size: NA

CDR3: CATSGHRVLGYGYTF
DNA: TGTGCCACCAGCGGACACAGGGTTCTTGGTTATGGCTACACCTTC
J: TRBJ1-2
D: NA
V: TRBV15
size: NA

CDR3: CASSTDGQGQGYTF
DNA: TGTGCCAGCAGCACAGATGGACAGGGACAGGGCTACACCTTC
J: TRBJ1-2
D: TRBD1
V: TRBV5-4
size: once

CDR3: CASSPQGAFAEAFF
DNA: TGTGCCAGCAGCCCGCAGGGGGCGTTTGCTGAAGCTTTCTTT
J: TRBJ1-1
D: TRBD1
V: TRBV7-2
size: once

CDR3: CASSFRLAGLTDTQYF
DNA: TGTGCCAGCAGCTTTCGGCTAGCGGGGTTAACAGATACGCAGTATTTT
J: TRBJ2-3
D: TRBD2
V: TRBV5-4
size: NA

CDR3: CASSDWKAFF
DNA: TGTGCCAGCAGCGACTGGAAAGCTTTCTTT
J: TRBJ1-1
D: NA
V: TRBV2
size: NA

CDR3: CASSPGTGKLGEKLFF
DNA: TGTGCCAGCAGCCCCGGGACAGGGAAACTTGGCGAAAAACTGTTTTTT
J: TRBJ1-4
D: TRBD1
V: TRBV7-3
size: NA

CDR3: CASSPASGTSLETKNIQYF
DNA: TGTGCCAGCAGCCCCGCTAGCGGGACCTCTCTAGAGACCAAAAACATTCAGTACTTC
J: TRBJ2-4
D: TRBD2
V: TRBV3-1/TRBV3-2
size: NA

CDR3: CASSPRGGVGDQPQHF
DNA: TGTGCCAGCTCACCCCGTGGAGGGGTTGGGGATCAGCCCCAGCATTTT
J: TRBJ1-5
D: NA
V: TRBV18
size: NA

CDR3: CASKFGRDQNSAFF
DNA: TGTGCCAGCAAGTTTGGGCGCGATCAGAACTCAGCTTTCTTT
J: TRBJ1-1
D: NA
V: TRBV6-5
size: once

CDR3: CAITGQGVYYGYTF
DNA: TGTGCCATAACCGGGCAGGGGGTGTATTATGGCTACACCTTC
J: TRBJ1-2
D: TRBD1
V: TRBV28
size: NA

CDR3: CASSQVNPPQGSEQYF
DNA: TGTGCCAGCAGCCAAGTAAACCCCCCGCAGGGATCCGAGCAGTACTTC
J: TRBJ2-7
D: NA
V: TRBV3-1/TRBV3-2
size: NA

CDR3: CASSEYEGSLNTEAFF
DNA: TGTGCCAGCTCAGAGTATGAGGGAAGCTTGAACACTGAAGCTTTCTTT
J: TRBJ1-1
D: NA
V: TRBV18
size: NA

CDR3: CASSPLRHPYF
DNA: TGTGCCAGCAGTCCCCTCAGGCACCCGTATTTT
J: TRBJ2-3
D: NA
V: TRBV12-3/TRBV12-4
size: NA

CDR3: CASSDISLDTQYF
DNA: TGCGCCAGCAGTGATATTAGCTTGGATACGCAGTATTTT
J: TRBJ2-3
D: NA
V: TRBV10-1
size: NA

CDR3: CASSGRGSSYEQYF
DNA: TGTGCCAGCAGCGGGCGGGGTAGTTCCTACGAGCAGTACTTC
J: TRBJ2-7
D: NA
V: TRBV3-1/TRBV3-2
size: NA

CDR3: CASSLTGATNEKLFF
DNA: TGTGCCAGCAGCTTAACGGGTGCAACTAATGAAAAACTGTTTTTT
J: TRBJ1-4
D: NA
V: TRBV7-9
size: NA

CDR3: CASSFSGGVEQFF
DNA: TGTGCCAGCAGCTTTTCAGGGGGCGTTGAGCAGTTCTTC
J: TRBJ2-1
D: TRBD1
V: TRBV7-8
size: NA

CDR3: CASSRPGGTNEQFF
DNA: TGTGCCAGCAGCCGCCCGGGGGGGACCAATGAGCAGTTCTTC
J: TRBJ2-1
D: TRBD2
V: TRBV27
size: NA

CDR3: CASSLDRLPGEQYF
DNA: TGTGCCAGCAGCTTAGACCGGCTACCGGGGGAGCAGTACTTC
J: TRBJ2-7
D: NA
V: TRBV7-2
size: NA

CDR3: CASSLGSRDTQYF
DNA: TGTGCCAGCAGCTTAGGTTCCAGGGATACGCAGTATTTT
J: TRBJ2-3
D: NA
V: TRBV11-3
size: few

CDR3: CASSSAAPTGVNEKLFF
DNA: TGTGCCAGCAGTTCCGCTGCCCCGACAGGGGTGAATGAAAAACTGTTTTTT
J: TRBJ1-4
D: TRBD1
V: TRBV27
size: NA

CDR3: CASSRDYEQFF
DNA: TGTGCCAGCAGCCGCGACTATGAGCAGTTCTTC
J: TRBJ2-1
D: NA
V: TRBV14
size: NA

CDR3: CASSPSGGANEQYF
DNA: TGTGCCAGCAGCCCCAGCGGGGGGGCCAACGAGCAGTACTTC
J: TRBJ2-7
D: TRBD2
V: TRBV3-1/TRBV3-2
size: NA

CDR3: CASSVARGAGYNEQFF
DNA: TGTGCCAGCAGCGTAGCCCGGGGTGCCGGTTACAATGAGCAGTTCTTC
J: TRBJ2-1
D: NA
V: TRBV9
size: NA

CDR3: CASRASGSYEQYF
DNA: TGTGCCAGCAGGGCTAGCGGGAGCTACGAGCAGTACTTC
J: TRBJ2-7
D: TRBD2
V: TRBV6-5
size: NA

CDR3: CASSPTGDYGYTF
DNA: TGTGCCAGCTCACCAACGGGGGACTATGGCTACACCTTC
J: TRBJ1-2
D: NA
V: TRBV18
size: NA

CDR3: CASKPELGGGETQYF
DNA: TGCGCCAGTAAGCCGGAACTGGGGGGAGGAGAGACCCAGTACTTC
J: TRBJ2-5
D: NA
V: TRBV5-1
size: NA

CDR3: CASSMTGQTGELFF
DNA: TGTGCCAGCAGCATGACAGGGCAAACCGGGGAGCTGTTTTTT
J: TRBJ2-2
D: TRBD1
V: TRBV7-3
size: NA

CDR3: CASSRTGTGNSEAFF
DNA: TGTGCCAGCAGCCGAACCGGGACAGGGAATTCTGAAGCTTTCTTT
J: TRBJ1-1
D: TRBD1
V: TRBV5-4
size: NA

CDR3: CASSKYQGEKLFF
DNA: TGTGCCAGCAGTAAATACCAGGGAGAAAAACTGTTTTTT
J: TRBJ1-4
D: NA
V: TRBV25-1
size: NA

CDR3: CASRSPGTSSLNEQFF
DNA: TGTGCCAGCAGGTCTCCCGGGACTAGCTCTTTGAATGAGCAGTTCTTC
J: TRBJ2-1
D: TRBD2
V: TRBV7-9
size: NA

CDR3: CSVGPGQGFGYTF
DNA: TGCAGCGTTGGGCCGGGACAGGGTTTTGGCTACACCTTC
J: TRBJ1-2
D: TRBD1
V: TRBV29-1
size: NA

CDR3: CASSLQGGTDTQYF
DNA: TGCGCCAGCAGCTTGCAGGGGGGCACAGATACGCAGTATTTT
J: TRBJ2-3
D: TRBD1
V: TRBV5-1
size: NA

CDR3: CACTWRETQYF
DNA: TGTGCCTGCACCTGGCGGGAGACCCAGTACTTC
J: TRBJ2-5
D: NA
V: TRBV2
size: NA

CDR3: CASSLDAGRLAFF
DNA: TGTGCCAGCAGCTTAGATGCAGGGAGGTTAGCTTTCTTT
J: TRBJ1-1
D: NA
V: TRBV7-2
size: NA

CDR3: CASSWGTGSLYEQYF
DNA: TGCGCCAGCAGCTGGGGGACAGGGAGCCTCTACGAGCAGTACTTC
J: TRBJ2-7
D: TRBD1
V: TRBV5-1
size: once

CDR3: CASSFGRENTEAFF
DNA: TGTGCCAGCAGCTTTGGGAGGGAAAACACTGAAGCTTTCTTT
J: TRBJ1-1
D: NA
V: TRBV7-9
size: NA

CDR3: CASSIGGAGNTIYF
DNA: TGTGCCAGTAGTATCGGGGGAGCTGGAAACACCATATATTTT
J: TRBJ1-3
D: NA
V: TRBV19
size: NA

CDR3: CASSWRAATGNTIYF
DNA: TGTGCCAGCAGCTGGAGGGCGGCGACTGGAAACACCATATATTTT
J: TRBJ1-3
D: NA
V: TRBV5-8
size: NA

CDR3: CASSQDFRQIYGYTF
DNA: TGCGCCAGCAGCCAAGATTTTAGACAAATCTATGGCTACACCTTC
J: TRBJ1-2
D: NA
V: TRBV4-1
size: once

CDR3: CASSSTGAELEETQYF
DNA: TGTGCTAGCAGCTCAACCGGAGCTGAGCTAGAAGAGACCCAGTACTTC
J: TRBJ2-5
D: NA
V: TRBV7-7
size: few

CDR3: CASSLLGNTIYF
DNA: TGTGCCAGCAGTTTACTGGGAAACACCATATATTTT
J: TRBJ1-3
D: NA
V: TRBV28
size: NA

CDR3: CASRDSIAKNIQYF
DNA: TGTGCCAGTCGTGATAGTATAGCCAAAAACATTCAGTACTTC
J: TRBJ2-4
D: NA
V: TRBV6-5
size: NA

CDR3: CASSSLGELFF
DNA: TGTGCCAGCAGTTCCCTGGGGGAGCTGTTTTTT
J: TRBJ2-2
D: NA
V: TRBV6-6
size: NA

CDR3: CASSSTTASTDTQYF
DNA: TGCGCCAGCAGCTCGACGACAGCCAGCACAGATACGCAGTATTTT
J: TRBJ2-3
D: NA
V: TRBV5-1
size: NA

CDR3: CASGRGLLGYGYTF
DNA: TGTGCCAGCGGGCGGGGACTTTTGGGCTATGGCTACACCTTC
J: TRBJ1-2
D: NA
V: TRBV28
size: NA

CDR3: CASTLGTRFTDTQYF
DNA: TGTGCCAGCACCTTAGGGACACGTTTCACAGATACGCAGTATTTT
J: TRBJ2-3
D: NA
V: TRBV11-2
size: NA

CDR3: CASTDRGYGYTF
DNA: TGTGCCAGCACAGACAGGGGTTATGGCTACACCTTC
J: TRBJ1-2
D: TRBD1
V: TRBV25-1
size: NA

CDR3: CASGEGVNNSPLHF
DNA: TGTGCCAGCGGGGAGGGGGTTAACAATTCACCCCTCCACTTT
J: TRBJ1-6
D: NA
V: TRBV9
size: NA

CDR3: CASSPGTARMGDTQYF
DNA: TGTGCTAGCAGCCCTGGGACTGCCCGGATGGGTGATACGCAGTATTTT
J: TRBJ2-3
D: NA
V: TRBV7-7
size: NA